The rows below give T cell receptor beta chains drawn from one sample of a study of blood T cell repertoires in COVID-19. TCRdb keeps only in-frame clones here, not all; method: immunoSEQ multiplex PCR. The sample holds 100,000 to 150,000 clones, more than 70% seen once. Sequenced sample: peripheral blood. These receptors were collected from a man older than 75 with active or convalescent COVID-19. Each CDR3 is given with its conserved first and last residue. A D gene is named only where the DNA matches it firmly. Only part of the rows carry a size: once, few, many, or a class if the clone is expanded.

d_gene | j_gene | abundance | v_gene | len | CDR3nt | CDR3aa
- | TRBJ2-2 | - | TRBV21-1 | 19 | TGTGCCAGCAGCAAAGCGTTAGAGAGCCAGGGGTGGGGAACCGGGGAGCTGTTTTTT | CASSKALESQGWGTGELFF
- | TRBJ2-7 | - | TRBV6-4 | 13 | TGTGCCACCTACGGGGTGCAGTATAGCGAGCAGTACTTC | CATYGVQYSEQYF
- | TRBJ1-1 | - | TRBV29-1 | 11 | TGCAGCGTTCTAGGACTCACTGAAGCTTTCTTT | CSVLGLTEAFF
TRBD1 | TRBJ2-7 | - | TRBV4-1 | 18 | TGCGCCAGCAGCCAAAGGTGGGTCTCCGGGACAGGGATCCACGAGCAGTACTTC | CASSQRWVSGTGIHEQYF
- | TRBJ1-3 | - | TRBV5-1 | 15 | TGCGCCAGCAGCCAGACAGCGAGCTCTGGAAACACCATATATTTT | CASSQTASSGNTIYF
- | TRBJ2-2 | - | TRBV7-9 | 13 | TGTGCCAGCAGCCGACAGCTTACCGGGGAGCTGTTTTTT | CASSRQLTGELFF
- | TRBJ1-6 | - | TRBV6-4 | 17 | TGTGCCAGCAGTGCCGCACAGAAAAACCCTTATAATTCACCCCTCCACTTT | CASSAAQKNPYNSPLHF
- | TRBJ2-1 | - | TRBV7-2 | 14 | TGTGCCAGCAGCTTAGCGCGGCAGCCCAATGAGCAGTTCTTC | CASSLARQPNEQFF
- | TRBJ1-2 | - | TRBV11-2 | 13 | TGTGCCAGCAGCTTAGGCAGGGACTATGGCTACACCTTC | CASSLGRDYGYTF
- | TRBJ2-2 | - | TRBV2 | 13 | TGTGCCAGCCGACAGAGACAAACCGGGGAGCTGTTTTTT | CASRQRQTGELFF
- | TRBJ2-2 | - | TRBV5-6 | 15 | TGTGCCAGCAGCTTGGATAGGGGTGGCACCGGGGAGCTGTTTTTT | CASSLDRGGTGELFF
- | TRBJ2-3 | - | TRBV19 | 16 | TGTGCCAGTAGTATGACCGACAGAGTCCACAGGGATACGCAGTATTTT | CASSMTDRVHRDTQYF
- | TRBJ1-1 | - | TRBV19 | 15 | TGTGCCAGTAGTTCCCTACAGTCTTCGAACACTGAAGCTTTCTTT | CASSSLQSSNTEAFF
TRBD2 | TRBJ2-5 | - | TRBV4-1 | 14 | TGCGCCAGCAGCCAAGATCGGGGGGGAGAGACCCAGTACTTC | CASSQDRGGETQYF
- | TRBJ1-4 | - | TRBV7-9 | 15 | TGTGCCAGCAGCCGTACCGGGACAAAGGAAGGAAAACTGTTTTTT | CASSRTGTKEGKLFF
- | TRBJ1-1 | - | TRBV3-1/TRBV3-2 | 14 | TGTGCCAGCAGCCAGGGGGGGCCGGACACTGAAGCTTTCTTT | CASSQGGPDTEAFF
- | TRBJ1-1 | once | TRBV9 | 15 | TGTGCCAGCAGCGTGCACAGAGCATTGAACACTGAAGCTTTCTTT | CASSVHRALNTEAFF
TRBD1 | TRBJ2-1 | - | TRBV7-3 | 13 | TGTGCCAGCAGCTTAACCCCAGACAGGGGACAGTTCTTC | CASSLTPDRGQFF
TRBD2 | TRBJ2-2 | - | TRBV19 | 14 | TGTGCCAGTAGTAGCGCGGGGGGAAGCGGGGAGCTGTTTTTT | CASSSAGGSGELFF
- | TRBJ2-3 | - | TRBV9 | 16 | TGTGCCAGCAGCGTCTCAACTAGCTTGGGAACAGATACGCAGTATTTT | CASSVSTSLGTDTQYF
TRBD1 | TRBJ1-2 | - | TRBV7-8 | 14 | TGTGCCAGCAGCCCAGGACAGGGGGGCTATGGCTACACCTTC | CASSPGQGGYGYTF
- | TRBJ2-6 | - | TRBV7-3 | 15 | TGTGCCAGCAGCTTGCGGGACAGTGGGGCCAACGTCCTGACTTTC | CASSLRDSGANVLTF